The present TCR beta chain was sequenced within a study of beta chain features in type 1 diabetes. Study-wide points: Any HLA type influence on TCRB rearrangement was left unresolved here. People with Type 1 diabetes carried modestly yet significantly shorter TCRB CDR3s in all four CD4+ subsets. High TCR expression in some cells could lead to their over-representation in cDNA sequencing. Sampled from patients, naive, central memory and Treg TCRB repertoires appeared more similar than those sampled from healthy donors.

A remark on this clone: Its specificity is unknown.

Every single donor gave one heparinised blood draw, and these averaged roughly 120 mL. After removal of 3 bases from V and 9 bases from J, the junction contained 10 bases not matched to a gene. The V gene's germline CDR1 is SGDLS and CDR2 YYNGEE. This CDR3 is built from 16 residues. The whole isolated RNA underwent reverse transcription, so sequencing captured expressed TCRB transcripts. Sequencing was performed with immunoSEQ multiplex PCR; in TCRdb, only in-frame clones are kept and a portion is missing. The data show nearly 350,000 clones, with approximately 9.7% seen just once and 0.95% to 1.1% held by the top ten.

Source material: central memory CD4+ T cells from blood. The sequence was collected from a man younger than 40 with type 1 diabetes. This chain links TRBV9 with TRBJ1-6; 9 bases agree with TRBD1. CDR3 nucleotides: TGTGCCAGCAGCGCTCGGACAGGGGAGTTTAGTTCACCCCTCCACTTT. This sequence encodes CASSARTGEFSSPLHF.